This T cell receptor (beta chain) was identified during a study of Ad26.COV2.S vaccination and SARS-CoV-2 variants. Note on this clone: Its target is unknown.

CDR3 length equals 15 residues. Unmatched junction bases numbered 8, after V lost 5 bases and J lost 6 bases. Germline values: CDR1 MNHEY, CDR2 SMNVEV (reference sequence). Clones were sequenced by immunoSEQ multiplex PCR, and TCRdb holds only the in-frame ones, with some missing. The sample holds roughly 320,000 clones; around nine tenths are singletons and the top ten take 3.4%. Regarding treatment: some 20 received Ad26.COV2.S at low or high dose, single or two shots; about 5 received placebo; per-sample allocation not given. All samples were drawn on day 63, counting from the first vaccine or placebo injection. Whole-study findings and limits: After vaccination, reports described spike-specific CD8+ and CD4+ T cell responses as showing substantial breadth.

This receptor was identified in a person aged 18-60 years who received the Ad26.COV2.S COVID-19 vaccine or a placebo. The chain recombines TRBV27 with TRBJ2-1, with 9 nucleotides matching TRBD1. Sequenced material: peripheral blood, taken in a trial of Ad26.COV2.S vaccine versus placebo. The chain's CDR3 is CASSGRDRVGNEQFF. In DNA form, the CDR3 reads TGTGCCAGCAGTGGGAGGGACAGGGTGGGCAATGAGCAGTTCTTC.